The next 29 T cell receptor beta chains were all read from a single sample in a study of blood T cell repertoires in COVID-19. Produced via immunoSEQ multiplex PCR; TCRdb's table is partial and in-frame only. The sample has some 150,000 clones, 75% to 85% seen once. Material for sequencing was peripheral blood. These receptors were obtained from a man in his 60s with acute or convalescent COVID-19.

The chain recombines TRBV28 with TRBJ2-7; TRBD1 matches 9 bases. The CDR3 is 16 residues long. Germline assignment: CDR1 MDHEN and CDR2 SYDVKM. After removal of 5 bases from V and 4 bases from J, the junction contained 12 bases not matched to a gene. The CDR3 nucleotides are TGTGCCAGCAGTAATAAAGGACAGGGGACCGAATACGAGCAGTACTTC. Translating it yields CASSNKGQGTEYEQYF.

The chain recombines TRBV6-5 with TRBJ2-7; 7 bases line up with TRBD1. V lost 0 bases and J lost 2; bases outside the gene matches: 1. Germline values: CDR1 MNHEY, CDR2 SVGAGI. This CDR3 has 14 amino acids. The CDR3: CASSYSGGPYEQYF. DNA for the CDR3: TGTGCCAGCAGTTACTCAGGGGGCCCCTACGAGCAGTACTTC.

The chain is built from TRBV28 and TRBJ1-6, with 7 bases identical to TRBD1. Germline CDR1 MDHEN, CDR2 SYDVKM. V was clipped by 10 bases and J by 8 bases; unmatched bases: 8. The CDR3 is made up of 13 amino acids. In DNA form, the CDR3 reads TGTGCCACCATGAGACAGGGAGATTCACCCCTCCACTTT. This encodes CATMRQGDSPLHF.

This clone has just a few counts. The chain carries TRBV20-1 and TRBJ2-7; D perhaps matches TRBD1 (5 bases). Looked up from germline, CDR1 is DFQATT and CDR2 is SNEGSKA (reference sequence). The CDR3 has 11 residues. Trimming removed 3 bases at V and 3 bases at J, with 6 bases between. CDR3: CSARDNYEQYF. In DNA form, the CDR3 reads TGCAGTGCTAGGGACAACTACGAGCAGTACTTC.

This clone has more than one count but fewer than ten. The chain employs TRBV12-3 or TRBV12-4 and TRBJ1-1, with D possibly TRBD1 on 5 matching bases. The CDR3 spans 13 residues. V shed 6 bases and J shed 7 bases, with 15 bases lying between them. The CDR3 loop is CASSPDILNEAFF. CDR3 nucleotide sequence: TGTGCCAGCAGCCCGGACATCCTGAATGAAGCTTTCTTT.

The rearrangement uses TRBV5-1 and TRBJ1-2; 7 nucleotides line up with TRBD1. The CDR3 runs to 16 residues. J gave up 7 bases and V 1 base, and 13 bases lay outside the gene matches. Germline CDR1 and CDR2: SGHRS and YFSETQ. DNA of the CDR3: TGCGCCAGCAGCTTGCCTTCTTCCAGGGGGGTTGCTGGCTACACCTTC. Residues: CASSLPSSRGVAGYTF.

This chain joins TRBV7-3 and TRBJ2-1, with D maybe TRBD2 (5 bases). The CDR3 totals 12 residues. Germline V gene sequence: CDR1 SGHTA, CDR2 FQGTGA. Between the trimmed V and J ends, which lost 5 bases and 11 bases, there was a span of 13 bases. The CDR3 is CASSETRAQQFF. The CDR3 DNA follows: TGTGCCAGCAGCGAAACTAGGGCCCAGCAGTTCTTC.

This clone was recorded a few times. The CDR3 reads CASSATGRNIQYF. In DNA form, the CDR3 reads TGTGCCAGTAGTGCGACAGGGAGGAACATTCAGTACTTC. This chain links TRBV19 with TRBJ2-4, with D possibly TRBD1 on 7 matching bases. V gave up 5 bases and J gave up 7 bases, with 12 bases separating them. The CDR3 runs to 13 residues. Looked up from germline, CDR1 is LNHDA and CDR2 is SQIVND (reference sequence).

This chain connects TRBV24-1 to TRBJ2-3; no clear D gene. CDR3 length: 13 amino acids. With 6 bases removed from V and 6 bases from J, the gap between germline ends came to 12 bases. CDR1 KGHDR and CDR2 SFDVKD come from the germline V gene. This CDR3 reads CATSSGVPDTQYF. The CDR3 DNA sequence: TGTGCCACCAGTTCAGGCGTGCCGGATACGCAGTATTTT.

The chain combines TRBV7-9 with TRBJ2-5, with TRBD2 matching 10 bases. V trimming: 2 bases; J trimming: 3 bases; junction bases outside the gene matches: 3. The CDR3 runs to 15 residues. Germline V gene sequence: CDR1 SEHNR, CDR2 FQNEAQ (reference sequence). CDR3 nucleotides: TGTGCCAGCAGCTTATTTCTAGCGGGAGAAGAGACCCAGTACTTC. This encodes CASSLFLAGEETQYF.

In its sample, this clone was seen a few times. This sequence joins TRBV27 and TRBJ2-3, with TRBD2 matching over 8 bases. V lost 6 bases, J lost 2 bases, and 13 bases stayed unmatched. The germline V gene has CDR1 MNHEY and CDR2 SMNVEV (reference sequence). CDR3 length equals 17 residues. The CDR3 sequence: CASSSRGGWGDTDTQYF. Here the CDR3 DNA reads TGTGCCAGCAGCTCCCGGGGGGGATGGGGGGACACAGATACGCAGTATTTT.

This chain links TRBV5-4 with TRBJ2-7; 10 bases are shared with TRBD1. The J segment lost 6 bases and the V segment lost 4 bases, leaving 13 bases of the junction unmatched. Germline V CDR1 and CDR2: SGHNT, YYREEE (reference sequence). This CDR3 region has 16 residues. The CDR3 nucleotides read TGTGCCAGCAGCAGGCGAGACAGGGGGCTAATCGGCGAGCAGTACTTC. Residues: CASSRRDRGLIGEQYF.

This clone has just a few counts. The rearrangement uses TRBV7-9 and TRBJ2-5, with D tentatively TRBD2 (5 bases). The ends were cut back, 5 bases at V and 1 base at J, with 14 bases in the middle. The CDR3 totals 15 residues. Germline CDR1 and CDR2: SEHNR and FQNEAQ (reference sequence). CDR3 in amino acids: CASSLVSSGQETQYF. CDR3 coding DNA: TGTGCCAGCAGCCTCGTATCGAGCGGCCAAGAGACCCAGTACTTC.

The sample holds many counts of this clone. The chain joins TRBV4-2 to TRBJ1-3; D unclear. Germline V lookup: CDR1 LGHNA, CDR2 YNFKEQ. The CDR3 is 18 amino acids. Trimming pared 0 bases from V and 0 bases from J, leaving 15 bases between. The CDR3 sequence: CASSQDRTGTFSGNTIYF. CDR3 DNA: TGTGCCAGCAGCCAAGATCGTACGGGAACCTTCTCTGGAAACACCATATATTTT.

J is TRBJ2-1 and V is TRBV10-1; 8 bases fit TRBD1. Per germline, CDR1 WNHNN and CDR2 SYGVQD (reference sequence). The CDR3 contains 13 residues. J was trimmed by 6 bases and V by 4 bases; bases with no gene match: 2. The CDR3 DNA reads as TGCGCCAGCAGTGTTGGGACAGGCAATGAGCAGTTCTTC. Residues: CASSVGTGNEQFF.

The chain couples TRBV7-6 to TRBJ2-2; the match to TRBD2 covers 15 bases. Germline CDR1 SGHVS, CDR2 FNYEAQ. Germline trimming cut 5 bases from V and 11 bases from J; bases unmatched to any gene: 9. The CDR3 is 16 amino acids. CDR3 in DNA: TGTGCCAGCAGCGCAAGGACTAGCGGGAGGGCCGAAGAGCTGTTTTTT. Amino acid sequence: CASSARTSGRAEELFF.

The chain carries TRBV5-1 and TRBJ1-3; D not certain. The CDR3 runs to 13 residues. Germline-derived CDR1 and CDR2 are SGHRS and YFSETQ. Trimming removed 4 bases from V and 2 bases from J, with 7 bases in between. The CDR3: CASSSGAGNTIYF. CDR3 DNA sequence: TGCGCCAGCAGCAGCGGAGCTGGAAACACCATATATTTT.

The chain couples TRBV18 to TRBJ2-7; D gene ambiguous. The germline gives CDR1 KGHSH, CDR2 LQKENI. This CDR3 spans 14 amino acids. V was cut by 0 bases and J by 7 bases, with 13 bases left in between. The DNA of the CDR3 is TGTGCCAGCTCACCACCTTCAATGACTGGGGAGCAGTACTTC. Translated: CASSPPSMTGEQYF.

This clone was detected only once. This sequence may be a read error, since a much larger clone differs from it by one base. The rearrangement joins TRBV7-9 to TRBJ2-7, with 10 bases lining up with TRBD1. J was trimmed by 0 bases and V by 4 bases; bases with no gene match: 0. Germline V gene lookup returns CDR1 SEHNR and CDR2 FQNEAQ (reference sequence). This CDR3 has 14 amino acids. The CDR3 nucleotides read TGTGCCAGCAGCTGGACAGGGGGCTCCTACGAGCAGTACTTC. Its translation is CASSWTGGSYEQYF.

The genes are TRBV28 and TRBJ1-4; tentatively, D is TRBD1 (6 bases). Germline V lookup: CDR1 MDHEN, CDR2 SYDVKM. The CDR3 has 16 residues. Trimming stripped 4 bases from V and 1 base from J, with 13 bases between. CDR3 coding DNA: TGTGCCAGCAGTTCTAACCCAGGGGAAACTAATGAAAAACTGTTTTTT. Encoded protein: CASSSNPGETNEKLFF.

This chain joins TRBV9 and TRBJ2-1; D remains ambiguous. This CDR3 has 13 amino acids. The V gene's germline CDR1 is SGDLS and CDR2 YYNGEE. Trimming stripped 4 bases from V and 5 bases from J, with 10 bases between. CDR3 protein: CASSLRHNNEQFF. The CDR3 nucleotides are TGTGCCAGCAGCCTCAGACACAACAATGAGCAGTTCTTC. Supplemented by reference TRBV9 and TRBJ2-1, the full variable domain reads DSGVTQTPKHLITATGQRVTLRCSPRSGDLSVYWYQQSLDQGLQFLIQYYNGEERAKGNILERFSAQQFPDLHSELNLSSLELGDSALYFCASSLRHNNEQFFGPGTRLTVL.

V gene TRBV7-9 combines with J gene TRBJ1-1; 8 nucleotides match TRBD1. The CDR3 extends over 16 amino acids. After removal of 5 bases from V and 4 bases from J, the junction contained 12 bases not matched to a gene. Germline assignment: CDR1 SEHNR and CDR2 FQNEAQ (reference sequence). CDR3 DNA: TGTGCCAGCAGCCGGACAGGGTTTGGTGGTGGCACTGAAGCTTTCTTT. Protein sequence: CASSRTGFGGGTEAFF.

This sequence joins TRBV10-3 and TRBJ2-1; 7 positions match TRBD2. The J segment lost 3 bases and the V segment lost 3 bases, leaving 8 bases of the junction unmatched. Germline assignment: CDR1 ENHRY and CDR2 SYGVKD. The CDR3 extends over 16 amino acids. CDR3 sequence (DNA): TGTGCCATCAGTGAACCCACCGGCGGGAGCTACAATGAGCAGTTCTTC. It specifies CAISEPTGGSYNEQFF.

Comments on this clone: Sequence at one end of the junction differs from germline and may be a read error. CDR3 sequence: CASSDGTGGTF. In DNA form, the CDR3 reads TGTGCCAGCAGTGATGGGACAGGGGGGACTTTC. This sequence joins TRBV2 and TRBJ2-7; 11 nucleotides line up with TRBD1. Looked up from germline, CDR1 is SNHLY and CDR2 is FYNNEI. This CDR3 has 11 amino acids.

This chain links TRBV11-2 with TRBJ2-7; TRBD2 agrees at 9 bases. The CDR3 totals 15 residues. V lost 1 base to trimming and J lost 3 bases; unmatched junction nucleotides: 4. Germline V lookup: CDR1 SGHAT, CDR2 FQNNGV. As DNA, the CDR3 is TGTGCCAGCAGCTTAGCCGGGACTAGCTTCTACGAGCAGTACTTC. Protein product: CASSLAGTSFYEQYF. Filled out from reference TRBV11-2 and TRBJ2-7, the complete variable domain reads EAGVAQSPRYKIIEKRQSVAFWCNPISGHATLYWYQQILGQGPKLLIQFQNNGVVDDSQLPKDRFSAERLKGVDSTLKIQPAKLEDSAVYLCASSLAGTSFYEQYFGPGTRLTVT.

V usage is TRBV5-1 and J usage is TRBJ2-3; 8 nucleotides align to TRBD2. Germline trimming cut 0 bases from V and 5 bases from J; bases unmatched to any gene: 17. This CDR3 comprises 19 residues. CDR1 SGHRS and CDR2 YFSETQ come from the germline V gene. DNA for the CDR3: TGCGCCAGCAGCTTGGCCTCCTCGACGGGAGGGCTAATTAGAGATACGCAGTATTTT. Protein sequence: CASSLASSTGGLIRDTQYF.

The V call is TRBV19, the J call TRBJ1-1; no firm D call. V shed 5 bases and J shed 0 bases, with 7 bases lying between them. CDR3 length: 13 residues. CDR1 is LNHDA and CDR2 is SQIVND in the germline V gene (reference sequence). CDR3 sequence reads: CASSPTVNTEAFF. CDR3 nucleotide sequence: TGTGCCAGTAGTCCTACAGTGAACACTGAAGCTTTCTTT.

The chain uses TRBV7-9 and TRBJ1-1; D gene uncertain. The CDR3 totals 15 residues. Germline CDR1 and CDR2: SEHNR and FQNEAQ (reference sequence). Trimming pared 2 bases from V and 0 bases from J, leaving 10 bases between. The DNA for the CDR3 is TGTGCCAGCAGCTTATTAGCGGGAGTGAACACTGAAGCTTTCTTT. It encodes CASSLLAGVNTEAFF.

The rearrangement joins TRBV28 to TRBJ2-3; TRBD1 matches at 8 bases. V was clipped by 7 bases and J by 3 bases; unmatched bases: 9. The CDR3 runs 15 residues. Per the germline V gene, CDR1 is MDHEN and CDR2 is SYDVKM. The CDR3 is CASNSLDRDTDTQYF. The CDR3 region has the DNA TGTGCCAGCAATTCTTTGGACAGGGATACAGATACGCAGTATTTT.